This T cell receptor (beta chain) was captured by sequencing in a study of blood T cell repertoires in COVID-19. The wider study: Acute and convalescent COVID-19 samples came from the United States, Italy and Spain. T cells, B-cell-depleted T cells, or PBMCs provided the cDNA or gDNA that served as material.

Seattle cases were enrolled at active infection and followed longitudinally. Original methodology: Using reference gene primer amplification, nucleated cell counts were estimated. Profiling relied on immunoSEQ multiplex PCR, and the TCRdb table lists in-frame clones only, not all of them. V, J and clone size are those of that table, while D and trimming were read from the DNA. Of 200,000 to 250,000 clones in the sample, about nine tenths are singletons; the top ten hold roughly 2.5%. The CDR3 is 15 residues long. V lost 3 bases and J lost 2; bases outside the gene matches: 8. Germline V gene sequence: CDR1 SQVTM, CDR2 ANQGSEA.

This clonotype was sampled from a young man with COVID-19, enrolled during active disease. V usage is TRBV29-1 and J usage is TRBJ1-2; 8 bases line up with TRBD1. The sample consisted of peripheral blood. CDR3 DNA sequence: TGCAGCGTTGAGACCCGGACAGGGAGAAACTATGGCTACACCTTC. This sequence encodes CSVETRTGRNYGYTF.